These 20 T cell receptor beta chains were all obtained from the same sample, sequenced in a study of blood T cell repertoires in COVID-19. Some clones are missing from TCRdb's copy, which holds only in-frame ones; the method was immunoSEQ multiplex PCR. The repertoire holds 100,000 to 150,000 clones, with roughly 90% as singletons. Sequenced: peripheral blood. These receptors were taken from a man aged 45-65 years with acute or convalescent COVID-19.

The CDR3 region has the DNA TGTGCCAGCAGCTTAGCGTCCGCAGGATTACTAGCCAAAAACATTCAGTACTTC. Translating gives CASSLASAGLLAKNIQYF. This chain connects TRBV7-2 to TRBJ2-4; no firm D call. Germline CDR1 SGHTA, CDR2 FQGNSA. Trimming left V 0 bases short and J 0 bases short, with 15 bases between. The CDR3 consists of 18 residues. The variable domain in full, completed from reference TRBV7-2 and TRBJ2-4, reads GAGVSQSPSNKVTEKGKDVELRCDPISGHTALYWYRQSLGQGLEFLIYFQGNSAPDKSGLPSDRFSAERTGGSVSTLTIQRTQQEDSAVYLCASSLASAGLLAKNIQYFGAGTRLSVL.

The CDR3 DNA reads as TGTGCCAGTAGGAGCGGTCGATTTACAGATACGCAGTATTTT. It yields the protein CASRSGRFTDTQYF. The chain joins TRBV19 to TRBJ2-3; D is possibly TRBD2 (5 bases). The germline gives CDR1 LNHDA, CDR2 SQIVND (reference sequence). This CDR3 has 14 residues. V dropped 6 bases and J dropped 3 bases, with 13 bases sitting between them.

The chain joins TRBV6-2 or TRBV6-3 to TRBJ2-1; 12 nucleotides agree with TRBD2. The junction had 7 bases not matched to a gene; V was cut back by 5 bases and J by 8 bases. This CDR3 has 15 amino acids. CDR1 and CDR2 from the germline V gene are MNHEY and SVGEGT. The CDR3 DNA reads as TGTGCCAGCAGTAAGACTAGCGGGAGATTATATGAGCAGTTCTTC. Protein sequence: CASSKTSGRLYEQFF.

V is TRBV7-9 and J is TRBJ2-7; 11 bases align to TRBD2. The V gene end was trimmed by 5 bases and the J gene end by 0 bases; junction bases not matched to a gene: 0. CDR1 SEHNR and CDR2 FQNEAQ come from the germline V gene (reference sequence). The CDR3 extends over 14 amino acids. This CDR3 reads CASSTSGGSYEQYF. The CDR3 nucleotides read TGTGCCAGCAGCACTAGCGGGGGCTCCTACGAGCAGTACTTC.

The chain is built from TRBV25-1 and TRBJ1-1, with D hard to call. V was shortened by 5 bases and J by 4 bases, with 8 bases between the two germline ends. CDR3 size: 12 residues. Germline V lookup: CDR1 MGHDK, CDR2 SYGVNS. In DNA, the CDR3 is TGTGCCAGCAGTAGGAGCATCACTGAAGCTTTCTTT. Its translation: CASSRSITEAFF.

This chain joins TRBV2 and TRBJ2-1; 7 nucleotides align to TRBD1. J was trimmed by 9 bases and V by 1 base; bases with no gene match: 6. The CDR3 consists of 14 residues. CDR1 and CDR2 (germline): SNHLY, FYNNEI. The CDR3 region has the DNA TGTGCCAGCAGTGAAGGATTCAAGGGGGCTGAGCAGTTCTTC. Translated: CASSEGFKGAEQFF. Variable domain in full (rest from reference TRBV2 and TRBJ2-1): EPEVTQTPSHQVTQMGQEVILRCVPISNHLYFYWYRQILGQKVEFLVSFYNNEISEKSEIFDDQFSVERPDGSNFTLKIRSTKLEDSAMYFCASSEGFKGAEQFFGPGTRLTVL.

This clone has just one count. The V and J genes are TRBV6-5 and TRBJ2-5, with 10 bases lining up with TRBD1. Per germline, CDR1 MNHEY and CDR2 SVGAGI. The trim removed 7 bases at V and 5 bases at J, leaving 7 bases unmatched. The CDR3 consists of 14 residues. For the CDR3, the DNA is TGTGCCAGCACCCTGGACAGGGGGAAGGAGACCCAGTACTTC. This gives the protein CASTLDRGKETQYF.

This chain links TRBV24-1 with TRBJ2-1, with TRBD2 matching 10 bases. Germline CDR1 and CDR2: KGHDR and SFDVKD. The CDR3 has 16 residues. V shed 4 bases, J shed 1 base, and the junction held 3 bases outside the gene matches. The CDR3 reads CATSEASGSSYNEQFF. In nucleotides, the CDR3 is TGTGCCACCAGTGAGGCTAGCGGGAGTTCCTACAATGAGCAGTTCTTC.

This sequence joins TRBV3-1 (or the pseudogene TRBV3-2) and TRBJ2-3, with D possibly matching TRBD2 (5 bases). Germline V gives CDR1 LGHDT, CDR2 YNNKEL (reference sequence). CDR3 length: 16 residues. V lost 4 bases, J lost 3 bases, and 17 bases lay in between. DNA of the CDR3: TGTGCCAGCAGCCCAACTAGAGTTCTTAAGACAGATACGCAGTATTTT. The encoded protein is CASSPTRVLKTDTQYF.

V usage is TRBV10-3 and J usage is TRBJ2-7; D gene ambiguous. CDR3 length: 12 residues. Looked up from germline, CDR1 is ENHRY and CDR2 is SYGVKD. Trimming took 3 bases from V and 2 from J, leaving 5 bases between them. The CDR3 nucleotides are TGTGCCATCAGTGACCAGACCTACGAGCAGTACTTC. This encodes CAISDQTYEQYF.

Here the CDR3 reads CASSIADRGGDEQFF. The CDR3 region has the DNA TGTGCCAGTAGTATAGCGGACAGGGGAGGCGATGAGCAGTTCTTC. The chain employs TRBV19 and TRBJ2-1, with 9 bases matching TRBD1. Germline V gene sequence: CDR1 LNHDA, CDR2 SQIVND (reference sequence). There are 15 residues in the CDR3. After removal of 1 base from V and 8 bases from J, the junction contained 6 bases not matched to a gene.

This chain links TRBV2 with TRBJ2-7; D gene ambiguous. V was shortened by 4 bases and J by 5 bases, with 12 bases between the two germline ends. This CDR3 is 13 amino acids long. CDR1 is SNHLY, CDR2 FYNNEI, per germline. The CDR3 is CASSAPSQDEQYF. The CDR3 bases are TGTGCCAGCAGTGCTCCCAGTCAAGACGAGCAGTACTTC.

The rearrangement joins TRBV27 to TRBJ1-1; D is unresolved. In germline, CDR1 is MNHEY, CDR2 SMNVEV (reference sequence). CDR3 length: 13 amino acids. The V end lost 6 bases, the J end lost 3 bases, and 11 bases lay between the germline ends. CDR3 in DNA: TGTGCCAGCAGGGCATCGAGGGACACTGAAGCTTTCTTT. Translated: CASRASRDTEAFF.

The chain couples TRBV18 to TRBJ2-5; D is possibly TRBD1 (6 bases). This CDR3 has 16 residues. Looked up from germline, CDR1 is KGHSH and CDR2 is LQKENI. V was cut by 3 bases and J by 1 base, with 15 bases left in between. CDR3 DNA: TGTGCCAGCTCACCTCCGCAGCGGACAGTCCAAGAGACCCAGTACTTC. Translating gives CASSPPQRTVQETQYF.

The V and J genes are TRBV6-2 or TRBV6-3 and TRBJ1-1; D remains ambiguous. This CDR3 spans 17 amino acids. V was pared by 4 bases and J by 5 bases, with 23 bases between. Germline CDR1 is MNHEY and CDR2 is SVGEGT. The CDR3 DNA follows: TGTGCCAGCAGTTTGCGCCCCATCGCAGGCCCGGGGACTGAAGCTTTCTTT. This translates into CASSLRPIAGPGTEAFF.

The chain employs TRBV10-1 and TRBJ2-3, with TRBD1 matching over 12 bases. This CDR3 contains 14 residues. With 8 bases clipped from V and 7 bases from J, the junction kept 7 bases outside the gene matches. Per the germline V gene, CDR1 is WNHNN and CDR2 is SYGVQD (reference sequence). The chain's CDR3 is CASSRDRGLHTQYF. CDR3 sequence (DNA): TGCGCCAGCTCTCGGGACAGGGGGCTTCATACGCAGTATTTT.

The V call is TRBV9, the J call TRBJ1-1; perhaps TRBD1 as D (5 bases). The CDR3 runs to 14 residues. Looked up from germline, CDR1 is SGDLS and CDR2 is YYNGEE. V was cut by 4 bases and J by 1 base, with 11 bases left in between. The CDR3 sequence is CASSLGGENTEAFF. Here the CDR3 DNA reads TGTGCCAGCAGCCTCGGGGGGGAGAACACTGAAGCTTTCTTT.

The chain carries TRBV7-2 and TRBJ1-5, with a tentative D call TRBD1 (6 bases). The CDR3 covers 15 residues. Trimming removed 7 bases at V and 6 bases at J, with 19 bases between. Germline V CDR1 and CDR2: SGHTA, FQGNSA. CDR3 sequence reads: CASTFFPGEGQPQHF. CDR3 coding DNA: TGTGCCAGCACCTTTTTTCCAGGGGAAGGTCAGCCCCAGCATTTT.

The rearrangement joins TRBV3-1 (or the pseudogene TRBV3-2) to TRBJ2-2; TRBD2 matches at 11 bases. This CDR3 has 16 amino acids. In germline, CDR1 is LGHDT, CDR2 YNNKEL (reference sequence). V gave up 4 bases and J gave up 6 bases; unmatched junction bases: 7. The CDR3 sequence is CASSRIAGGVPGELFF. CDR3 nucleotide sequence: TGTGCCAGCAGCCGAATAGCGGGAGGGGTCCCCGGGGAGCTGTTTTTT.

This chain uses TRBV6-1 with TRBJ2-1; D perhaps matches TRBD2 (6 bases). Trimming left V 3 bases short and J 11 bases short, with 11 bases between. The V gene's germline CDR1 is MNHNS and CDR2 SASEGT. The CDR3 has 12 amino acids. The CDR3 here is CASSDQTRKQFF. The DNA for the CDR3 is TGTGCCAGCAGTGATCAGACTAGGAAGCAGTTCTTC.